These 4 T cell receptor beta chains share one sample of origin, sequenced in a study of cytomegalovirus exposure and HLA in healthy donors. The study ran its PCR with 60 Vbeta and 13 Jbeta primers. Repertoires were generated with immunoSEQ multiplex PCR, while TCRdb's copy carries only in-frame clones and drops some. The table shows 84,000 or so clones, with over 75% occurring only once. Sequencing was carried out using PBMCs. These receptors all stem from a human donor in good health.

The CDR3 DNA reads as TGTGCCAGCGTATCCGGGACAGGAGACAATGAGCAGTTCTTC. Translating it yields CASVSGTGDNEQFF. The gene calls are TRBV27 and TRBJ2-1; 8 positions match TRBD1. CDR1 is MNHEY and CDR2 is SMNVEV in the germline V gene (reference sequence). J gave up 5 bases and V 8 bases, and 8 bases lay outside the gene matches. This CDR3 is 14 amino acids long.

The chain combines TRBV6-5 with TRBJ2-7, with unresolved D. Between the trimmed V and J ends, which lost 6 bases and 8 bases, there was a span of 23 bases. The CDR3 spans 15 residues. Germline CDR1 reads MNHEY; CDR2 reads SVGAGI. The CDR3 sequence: CASRVYLPPPGQQYF. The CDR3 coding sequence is TGTGCCAGCAGGGTCTACCTCCCCCCCCCGGGTCAGCAGTACTTC.

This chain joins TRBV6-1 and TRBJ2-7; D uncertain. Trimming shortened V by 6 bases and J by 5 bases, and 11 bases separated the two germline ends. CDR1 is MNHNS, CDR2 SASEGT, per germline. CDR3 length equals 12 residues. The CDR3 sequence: CASRRSWNEQYF. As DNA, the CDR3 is TGTGCCAGCAGGCGGTCTTGGAACGAGCAGTACTTC.

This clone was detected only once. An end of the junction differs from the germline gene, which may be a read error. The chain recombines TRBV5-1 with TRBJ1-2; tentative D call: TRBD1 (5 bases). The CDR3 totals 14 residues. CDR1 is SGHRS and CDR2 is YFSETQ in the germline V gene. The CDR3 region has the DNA TGCGCCAGCAGCTTGGAGGTGCGGGGCAATGGCTACCCCTTC. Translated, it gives CASSLEVRGNGYPF.